The 3 T cell receptor beta chains given below trace back to one sample, sequenced in a study of blood T cell repertoires in COVID-19. The assay was immunoSEQ multiplex PCR, and TCRdb's table has in-frame clones only and misses some. Among tens of thousands of clones listed, 65% to 90% were seen once. The sequenced sample was peripheral blood. These receptors were collected from a woman aged 60-75 years with acute or convalescent COVID-19.

The chain has TRBV19 and TRBJ2-7, with 9 bases that match TRBD1. The CDR3 is made up of 15 amino acids. The germline gives CDR1 LNHDA, CDR2 SQIVND (reference sequence). V shed 4 bases and J 3 bases; nucleotides not matched to a gene: 7. The chain's CDR3 is CASSTMTGGSYEQYF. The CDR3, as DNA: TGTGCCAGTAGTACTATGACAGGGGGAAGCTACGAGCAGTACTTC.

This clone was recorded a few times. The chain couples TRBV19 to TRBJ1-5; possible D gene TRBD1, 5 bases. The germline V and J ends were trimmed by 7 bases and 0 bases, with 10 bases remaining between them. This CDR3 has 14 amino acids. The germline V gene has CDR1 LNHDA and CDR2 SQIVND (reference sequence). The CDR3 region has the DNA TGTGCCAGTAATCTCAGGGATAGCAATCAGCCCCAGCATTTT. Its translation is CASNLRDSNQPQHF.

The chain links TRBV19 to TRBJ1-1; the match to TRBD1 covers 8 bases. Germline assignment: CDR1 LNHDA and CDR2 SQIVND (reference sequence). V lost 0 bases and J lost 0; bases outside the gene matches: 6. The CDR3 is made up of 17 amino acids. The CDR3 loop reads CASSIDGTGGVNTEAFF. CDR3 coding DNA: TGTGCCAGTAGTATAGATGGCACAGGGGGTGTGAACACTGAAGCTTTCTTT.